The entry below gives a single T cell receptor (beta chain) sequence along with its context. This sample is part of a study of control samples from healthy donors and cancer patients. The CDR3 runs to 15 residues. The V gene's germline CDR1 is SGDLS and CDR2 YYNGEE. J was trimmed by 3 bases and V by 4 bases; bases with no gene match: 8. Sequenced by immunoSEQ multiplex PCR; TCRdb stores in-frame clones only, minus some. The table includes roughly 25,000 clones, roughly 88% detected once. This sequence originates from a man aged 50 or older with lung cancer. The J gene is TRBJ1-1, the V gene TRBV9; 8 bases are a match to TRBD1. Sequenced input: PBMCs. CDR3 residues: CASSPRTGPHTEAFF. In DNA form, the CDR3 reads TGTGCCAGCAGCCCCCGGACAGGGCCCCACACTGAAGCTTTCTTT.